This note documents a single T cell receptor (beta chain) sequence. Deletions cut 2 bases from V and 8 bases from J, with 7 bases between. Germline CDR1 reads SNHLY; CDR2 reads FYNNEI. The CDR3 loop spans 12 amino acids. The data were obtained in a study of blood T cell repertoires in COVID-19. Study-wide context: The study drew acute and convalescent COVID-19 samples from the United States, Italy and Spain. PBMCs, B-cell-depleted T cells, or T cells were the source of the cDNA or gDNA that made up the material.

TCRdb's copy holds only in-frame clones and misses some; the assay was immunoSEQ multiplex PCR. The sample yields roughly 68,000 clones, 65% to 90% seen once. V is TRBV2 and J is TRBJ2-1; D remains ambiguous. The TCR was taken from a man in his fifties with acute or convalescent COVID-19. The source material was peripheral blood. The CDR3 reads CASSEPPDEQFF. As DNA, the CDR3 is TGTGCCAGCAGTGAACCTCCAGATGAGCAGTTCTTC.